These T cell receptor beta chains were read from a single sample in a study of cytomegalovirus exposure and HLA in healthy donors. Sequencing used immunoSEQ multiplex PCR; TCRdb keeps in-frame clones, though not all of them. Among 110,000 to 150,000 clones listed, almost 85% were seen once. Sequencing was performed on PBMCs. Every receptor here comes from a woman aged 60 to 75 in good health and CMV-seropositive. CDR3s include the opening cysteine and the closing phenylalanine or tryptophan.

CDR3,length,J,V
CASSLTSGTGKGETQYF,17,TRBJ2-5,TRBV27
CSVEDRTEGGEQYF,14,-,TRBV29-1
CASSWGQGSSGNTIYF,16,TRBJ1-3,TRBV7-8
CAWSFLGQVNTGELFF,16,TRBJ2-2,TRBV30
CASSEASTFGANEKLFF,17,TRBJ1-4,TRBV6-1
CASSVIGGFTDTQYF,15,TRBJ2-3,TRBV7-2
CASSSWTSGSTDTQYF,16,TRBJ2-3,TRBV28
CASSPLDGGEQFF,13,TRBJ2-1,TRBV2
CASSLVARRQETQYF,15,TRBJ2-5,TRBV5-1
CASSARGTLPEQYF,14,TRBJ2-7,TRBV2
CSARKSEAQYF,11,TRBJ2-3,TRBV20-1
CASSIKWQRDYEQYF,15,TRBJ2-7,TRBV19
CAITADRWNYGYTF,14,TRBJ1-2,TRBV10-3
CASSFGRQETQYF,13,TRBJ2-5,TRBV7-6
CASSQTSGIYEQFF,14,TRBJ2-1,TRBV18
CASSQLGQSHTEAFF,15,TRBJ1-1,TRBV4-3
CASSSLRGETQYF,13,TRBJ2-5,TRBV6-6
CASGRDRLNEQFF,13,TRBJ2-1,TRBV12-5
CAWKGPTNTEAFF,13,TRBJ1-1,TRBV30
CSADIGDNEQFF,12,TRBJ2-1,TRBV29-1
CASSIEGRPNTEAFF,15,TRBJ1-1,TRBV6-1
CASQEEHFYNEQFF,14,TRBJ2-1,TRBV19
CASSSFYNEQFF,12,TRBJ2-1,TRBV28
CASSPDTATGELFF,14,TRBJ2-2,TRBV5-1
CATSRANSYEQYF,13,TRBJ2-7,TRBV15
CASSEYGEVTGELFF,15,TRBJ2-2,TRBV2
CASSLDGGYTF,11,TRBJ1-2,TRBV6-6
CASSLRLASTDTQYF,15,TRBJ2-3,TRBV5-4